One sample yielded the 20 T cell receptor beta chains listed below, sequenced in a study of blood T cell repertoires in COVID-19. Using immunoSEQ multiplex PCR, the repertoire was profiled, and TCRdb retains in-frame clones only, with some absent. The table lists over 25,000 clones, 90% to 95% of them singletons, with nearly 10% in the top ten. The specimen sequenced was peripheral blood. The receptors derive from a human donor with active COVID-19. The donor label of this sample is uncertain.

V gene TRBV3-1 (or the pseudogene TRBV3-2) combines with J gene TRBJ2-6, with 12 bases matching TRBD1. The V segment lost 3 bases and the J segment 3 bases; nucleotides outside the gene matches: 6. The CDR3 totals 18 residues. Germline V lookup: CDR1 LGHDT, CDR2 YNNKEL (reference sequence). DNA for the CDR3: TGTGCCAGCAGCCATCAGGGACAGGGGGCAGGTGGGGCCAACGTCCTGACTTTC. The encoded protein is CASSHQGQGAGGANVLTF.

This chain links TRBV5-1 with TRBJ2-5; 7 nucleotides agree with TRBD2. V lost 3 bases to trimming and J lost 1 base; unmatched junction nucleotides: 3. Germline V CDR1 and CDR2: SGHRS, YFSETQ. The CDR3 spans 14 residues. CDR3 in amino acids: CASSSRGTQETQYF. The CDR3 coding sequence is TGCGCCAGCAGCTCGCGGGGGACCCAAGAGACCCAGTACTTC.

V is TRBV24-1 and J is TRBJ2-3; D gene uncertain. The V and J ends lost 4 bases and 2 bases respectively, with 12 bases between them. The CDR3 extends over 15 amino acids. CDR1 and CDR2 (germline): KGHDR, SFDVKD. The CDR3 nucleotides read TGTGCCACCAGTGACCGATCCACCTACACAGATACGCAGTATTTT. Translating it yields CATSDRSTYTDTQYF.

The rearrangement uses TRBV5-4 and TRBJ2-2, with D tentatively TRBD2 (6 bases). This CDR3 spans 14 amino acids. V was clipped by 7 bases and J by 7 bases, with 17 bases between them. Germline loops: CDR1 SGHNT, CDR2 YYREEE (reference sequence). The CDR3 DNA reads TGTGCCAGCGGTCGGAGGGGCGAAGGCGGGGAGCTGTTTTTT. This codes for CASGRRGEGGELFF. Looking up the rest from reference TRBV5-4 and TRBJ2-2 gives the full variable domain: ETGVTQSPTHLIKTRGQQVTLRCSSQSGHNTVSWYQQALGQGPQFIFQYYREEENGRGNFPPRFSGLQFPNYSSELNVNALELDDSALYLCASGRRGEGGELFFGEGSRLTVL.

The J gene is TRBJ1-4, the V gene TRBV7-9, with D hard to call. The germline gives CDR1 SEHNR, CDR2 FQNEAQ (reference sequence). V gave up 5 bases and J gave up 5 bases, with 12 bases separating them. The CDR3 runs 14 residues. CDR3 protein: CASSPRGANEKLFF. Here the CDR3 DNA reads TGTGCCAGCAGCCCCCGGGGAGCCAATGAAAAACTGTTTTTT.

The chain is built from TRBV3-1 (or the pseudogene TRBV3-2) and TRBJ2-7; perhaps TRBD2 as D (6 bases). The germline CDR1 and CDR2 sequences are LGHDT and YNNKEL (reference sequence). V gave up 1 base and J gave up 3 bases, with 13 bases separating them. CDR3 length: 15 amino acids. Here the CDR3 DNA reads TGTGCCAGCAGCCAAGCCCCCGGGAGCGTCTACGAGCAGTACTTC. It encodes CASSQAPGSVYEQYF.

The genes are TRBV21-1 and TRBJ2-7; the listed D gene, TRBD2, was not tested against the DNA. TRBV21-1 is tagged as a pseudogene. This CDR3 comprises 15 residues. CDR3 residues: CASSKGEPGSYEQYF. CDR3 DNA: TGTGCCAGCAGCAAAGGGGAGCCTGGGTCCTACGAGCAGTACTTC.

V and J are TRBV5-4 and TRBJ2-5; maybe TRBD1 (7 bases). Germline assignment: CDR1 SGHNT and CDR2 YYREEE (reference sequence). The ends were cut back, 0 bases at V and 4 bases at J, with 13 bases in the middle. The CDR3 contains 15 residues. CDR3 region: CASSLGQGGPETQYF. The CDR3 DNA sequence: TGTGCCAGCAGCTTGGGACAGGGAGGCCCAGAGACCCAGTACTTC.

V gene TRBV7-9 combines with J gene TRBJ2-3; maybe TRBD2 (6 bases). The V gene lost 5 bases and the J gene lost 5 bases, with 11 bases spanning the gap. Germline V gene sequence: CDR1 SEHNR, CDR2 FQNEAQ (reference sequence). The CDR3 runs to 13 residues. CDR3 in amino acids: CASSPGDEDTQYF. The CDR3 coding sequence is TGTGCCAGCAGCCCGGGGGACGAAGATACGCAGTATTTT.

This clone was picked up one time. The rearrangement joins TRBV9 to TRBJ1-1; TRBD1 is a possible D gene (5 bases). The germline V gene encodes CDR1 SGDLS and CDR2 YYNGEE. CDR3 size: 13 residues. V lost 2 bases and J lost 8, with 13 bases in between. The CDR3 sequence is CASSVPAGGEAFF. DNA of the CDR3: TGTGCCAGCAGCGTCCCCGCCGGGGGGGAAGCTTTCTTT.

The rearrangement joins TRBV7-2 to TRBJ2-5, with 9 bases lining up with TRBD2. The trim removed 5 bases at V and 2 bases at J, leaving 3 bases unmatched. This CDR3 is 14 amino acids long. Germline V gene data show CDR1 as SGHTA and CDR2 as FQGNSA. CDR3 DNA: TGTGCCAGCAGCATTAGCGGGGGTCAAGAGACCCAGTACTTC. The encoded protein is CASSISGGQETQYF.

The V call is TRBV3-1 (or the pseudogene TRBV3-2), the J call TRBJ1-1, with unresolved D. Trimming shortened V by 4 bases and J by 4 bases, and 10 bases separated the two germline ends. Germline CDR1 LGHDT, CDR2 YNNKEL (reference sequence). The CDR3 covers 13 residues. In nucleotides, the CDR3 is TGTGCCAGCAGCCCCGTTTCCAGCACTGAAGCTTTCTTT. Protein sequence: CASSPVSSTEAFF.

The chain employs TRBV5-1 and TRBJ1-2; 7 positions agree with TRBD1. The J segment lost 3 bases and the V segment lost 7 bases, leaving 6 bases of the junction unmatched. The germline CDR1 and CDR2 sequences are SGHRS and YFSETQ. The CDR3 is 13 amino acids. CDR3 nucleotide sequence: TGCGCCAGCGGACAGGAGGCGGACTATGGCTACACCTTC. Translation: CASGQEADYGYTF.

V gene TRBV12-5 combines with J gene TRBJ1-1; 8 bases agree with TRBD1. The CDR3 is 15 amino acids. V lost 5 bases to trimming and J lost 1 base; unmatched junction nucleotides: 6. The germline V gene encodes CDR1 LGHNT and CDR2 FRNRAP. In nucleotides, the CDR3 is TGTGCTAGTGGTCCCGGACAGGGCCCGAACACTGAAGCTTTCTTT. This translates into CASGPGQGPNTEAFF.

The rearrangement uses TRBV19 and TRBJ1-1; TRBD1 might be the D (6 bases). CDR1 and CDR2 (germline): LNHDA, SQIVND (reference sequence). The CDR3 totals 14 residues. Trimming pared 4 bases from V and 5 bases from J, leaving 14 bases between. The CDR3 loop reads CASSTEQGRTEAFF. The DNA of the CDR3 is TGTGCCAGTAGTACCGAACAGGGTAGGACTGAAGCTTTCTTT.

The chain couples TRBV5-4 to TRBJ2-5, with 8 bases identical to TRBD2. V dropped 4 bases and J dropped 5; count of bases not matched to a gene: 4. This CDR3 region has 13 residues. From germline, CDR1 is SGHNT and CDR2 YYREEE (reference sequence). The CDR3 DNA is TGTGCCAGCAGCGCCACTAGCGGTGAGACCCAGTACTTC. Protein product: CASSATSGETQYF.

The chain has TRBV5-1 and TRBJ1-2; 7 positions agree with TRBD1. Germline values: CDR1 SGHRS, CDR2 YFSETQ. This CDR3 is 13 amino acids long. The V segment lost 3 bases and the J segment 6 bases; nucleotides outside the gene matches: 5. The CDR3: CASSYEGGDGYTF. The CDR3 nucleotides are TGCGCCAGCAGCTATGAAGGGGGCGATGGCTACACCTTC. Combining the CDR3 with reference TRBV5-1 and TRBJ1-2 gives the whole variable domain KAGVTQTPRYLIKTRGQQVTLSCSPISGHRSVSWYQQTPGQGLQFLFEYFSETQRNKGNFPGRFSGRQFSNSRSEMNVSTLELGDSALYLCASSYEGGDGYTFGSGTRLTVV.

This chain connects TRBV10-2 to TRBJ1-1; D call uncertain. V lost 3 bases, J lost 11 bases, and 10 bases lay in between. The CDR3 is made up of 11 amino acids. Looked up from germline, CDR1 is WSHSY and CDR2 is SAAADI. The CDR3 reads CASSDSGGAFF. CDR3 nucleotide sequence: TGCGCCAGCAGTGACTCCGGAGGGGCTTTCTTT.

This chain links TRBV7-9 with TRBJ2-7, with D possibly being TRBD1 (5 bases). In germline, CDR1 is SEHNR, CDR2 FQNEAQ (reference sequence). The CDR3 spans 16 residues. Trimming left V 5 bases short and J 0 bases short, with 17 bases between. CDR3 sequence: CASSPHFREGSYEQYF. The CDR3 DNA sequence: TGTGCCAGCAGCCCCCACTTCAGGGAAGGCTCCTACGAGCAGTACTTC.

This clone was seen only once. This rearrangement joins TRBV7-7 to TRBJ2-7; 7 bases are shared with TRBD2. The CDR3 sequence is 15 residues long. Germline values: CDR1 SSHAT, CDR2 FNYEAQ (reference sequence). Losses at the gene ends were 8 bases for V and 4 bases for J; bases not matched to a gene: 14. CDR3 nucleotides: TGTGCCAGCTCACCAGTTGGCGGGAGCATGTACGAGCAGTACTTC. Protein sequence: CASSPVGGSMYEQYF.